The 12 T cell receptor beta chains below come from one sample, sequenced in a study of identical twins. MiXCR, run by TCRdb on the 5' RACE reads, gives a single entry per CDR3 protein. Among around 490,000 distinct CDR3 sequences listed, nearly 15% were seen once. These data were likewise used in another study, on yellow fever vaccine responses in identical twins.

What was sequenced was CD4+ T cells sorted from blood. Receptors were obtained from a woman aged 18-29 years in good health.

The rearrangement uses TRBV9 and TRBJ2-2; D is unclear. The CDR3 has 15 residues. Deletions cut 0 bases from V and 3 bases from J, with 9 bases between. Germline CDR1 and CDR2: SGDLS and YYNGEE. CDR3 sequence: CASSVDSRDTGELFF. CDR3 DNA sequence: TGTGCCAGCAGCGTAGACTCGAGAGACACCGGGGAGCTGTTTTTT.

V gene TRBV9 combines with J gene TRBJ1-3; D possibly corresponds to TRBD1 (5 bases). The germline CDR1 and CDR2 sequences are SGDLS and YYNGEE. This CDR3 has 15 residues. V was pared by 4 bases and J by 5 bases, with 16 bases between. CDR3 loop: CASSPRDETRNTIYF. CDR3 DNA sequence: TGTGCCAGCAGCCCCCGGGACGAGACTAGAAACACCATATATTTT.

The rearrangement links TRBV20-1 to TRBJ2-7; the D is unclear. This CDR3 spans 12 amino acids. Trimming shortened V by 6 bases and J by 4 bases, and 13 bases separated the two germline ends. Per germline, CDR1 DFQATT and CDR2 SNEGSKA (reference sequence). For the CDR3, the DNA is TGCAGTGCCGCTCGTGGCCTGTACGAGCAGTACTTC. This sequence encodes CSAARGLYEQYF.

The CDR3 region has the DNA TGCGCCAGCAGCCCGGGACAGGGGGGTTGGGATGAGCAGTTCTTC. Encoded protein: CASSPGQGGWDEQFF. The rearrangement uses TRBV5-1 and TRBJ2-1, with 11 bases fitting TRBD1. This CDR3 region has 15 residues. Germline CDR1 reads SGHRS; CDR2 reads YFSETQ. J lost 8 bases, V lost 4 bases, and 8 bases had no gene match.

V usage is TRBV7-8 and J usage is TRBJ2-3; either TRBD1 or TRBD2 may fit D (6 bases each). This CDR3 is built from 14 residues. V lost 6 bases, J lost 1 base, and 11 bases lay in between. Germline loops: CDR1 SGHVS, CDR2 FQNEAQ. The CDR3 nucleotides are TGTGCCAGCAGTCCGGGGGCCCGCACAGATACGCAGTATTTT. Translated: CASSPGARTDTQYF.

The rearrangement links TRBV5-1 to TRBJ2-2; the D gene is possibly TRBD1 (5 bases). Germline V gene sequence: CDR1 SGHRS, CDR2 YFSETQ. The CDR3 has 15 amino acids. Trimming pared 0 bases from V and 5 bases from J, leaving 11 bases between. CDR3 sequence: CASSLEAGRTGELFF. CDR3 nucleotide sequence: TGCGCCAGCAGCTTGGAAGCAGGGCGAACCGGGGAGCTGTTTTTT.

The chain employs TRBV6-2 or TRBV6-3 and TRBJ2-7; 8 positions agree with TRBD2. V dropped 6 bases and J dropped 0; count of bases not matched to a gene: 7. Germline V gene sequence: CDR1 MNHEY, CDR2 SVGEGT. There are 15 residues in the CDR3. The DNA for the CDR3 is TGTGCCAGCAGAGATACTAGCGGTACCTCCTACGAGCAGTACTTC. Translation: CASRDTSGTSYEQYF.

This clonotype occurred a few times. J is TRBJ2-7 and V is TRBV5-8; D unresolved. CDR1 is SGHTS and CDR2 is YDEGEE in the germline V gene. Trimming took 5 bases from V and 0 from J, leaving 6 bases between them. This CDR3 has 12 residues. CDR3 sequence reads: CASRRSSYEQYV. The CDR3 DNA reads as TGTGCCAGCAGGAGGAGCTCCTACGAGCAGTACGTC.

This sequence joins TRBV28 and TRBJ2-1; D unclear. CDR1 is MDHEN and CDR2 is SYDVKM in the germline V gene. Trimming pared 5 bases from V and 14 bases from J, leaving 13 bases between. The CDR3 loop spans 11 amino acids. The chain's CDR3 is CASSPRLAKFF. CDR3 bases: TGTGCCAGCAGTCCCCGTTTAGCAAAGTTCTTC.

This clonotype was seen a few times. The V gene is TRBV10-3, the J gene TRBJ2-2; 7 nucleotides align to TRBD1. Germline CDR1 is ENHRY and CDR2 is SYGVKD. The CDR3 loop spans 17 amino acids. With 6 bases clipped from V and 7 bases from J, the junction kept 17 bases outside the gene matches. The CDR3 reads CAISDAMRGRGGGELFF. The CDR3 DNA reads as TGTGCCATCAGCGATGCAATGAGGGGGCGAGGAGGCGGGGAGCTGTTTTTT.

This clonotype appeared many times. V gene TRBV12-3 or TRBV12-4 combines with J gene TRBJ1-5, with D unclear. CDR3 length equals 12 residues. V gave up 3 bases and J gave up 7 bases, with 7 bases separating them. The CDR3 nucleotides are TGTGCCAGCAGTTTTAACCAGCAGCCCCAGCATTTT. It yields the protein CASSFNQQPQHF.

V and J are TRBV12-3 or TRBV12-4 and TRBJ1-4, with a tentative D call TRBD1 (5 bases). There are 13 residues in the CDR3. Trimming removed 5 bases from V and 7 bases from J, with 11 bases in between. CDR3 DNA sequence: TGTGCCAGCAGTGAGGGGAGGATTGAAAAACTGTTTTTT. Translating it yields CASSEGRIEKLFF.